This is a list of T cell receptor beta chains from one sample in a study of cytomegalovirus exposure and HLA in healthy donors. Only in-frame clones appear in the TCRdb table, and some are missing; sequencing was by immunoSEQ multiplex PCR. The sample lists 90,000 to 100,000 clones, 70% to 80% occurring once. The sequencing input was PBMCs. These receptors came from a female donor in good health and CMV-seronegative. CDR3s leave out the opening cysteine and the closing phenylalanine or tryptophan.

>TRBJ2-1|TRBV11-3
ASSQGSRGTYNEQF
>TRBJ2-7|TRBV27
ASSWDTGYEQY
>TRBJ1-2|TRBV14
ASSQVGGRGYGYT
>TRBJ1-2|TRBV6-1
ASSEQNRDRAYGYT
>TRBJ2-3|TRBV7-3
ASSLPNRDTQY
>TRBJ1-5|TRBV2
ASKRTAWGNQPQH
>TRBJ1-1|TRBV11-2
ASSLGVNTEAF
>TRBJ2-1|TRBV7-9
ASSLVSLNEQF
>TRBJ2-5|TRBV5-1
ASSRQGLGQETQY
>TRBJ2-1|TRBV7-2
ASSSYRTGQQF
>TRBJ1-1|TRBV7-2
ASSFWTGREAF
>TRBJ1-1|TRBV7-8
ASSFGPNTEAF
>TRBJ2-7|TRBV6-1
ASSFESRAYYEQY
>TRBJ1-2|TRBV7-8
ASSFERGYGYT
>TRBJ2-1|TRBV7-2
ASSWTGHNEQF
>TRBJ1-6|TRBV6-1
ASSVPLNSSPLH
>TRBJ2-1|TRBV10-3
AIRWAGSGDEQF
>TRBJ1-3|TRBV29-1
SALTGLLSHSGNTIY
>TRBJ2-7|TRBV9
ASSPRTDWNYEQY
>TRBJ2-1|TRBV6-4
ASSGLAGAGEQF
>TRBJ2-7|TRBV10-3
AISDTLSYEQY
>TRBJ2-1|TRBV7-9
ASSVKTSGRANEQF
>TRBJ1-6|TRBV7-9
ASSLARQGISPLH
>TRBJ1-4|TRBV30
ACGTFNEKLF
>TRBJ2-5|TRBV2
ASSETGQETQY
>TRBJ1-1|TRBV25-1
ASSDQSGSLEAF
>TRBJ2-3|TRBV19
ASSSRTADTQY
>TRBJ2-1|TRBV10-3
AISGPLGLVMNEQF
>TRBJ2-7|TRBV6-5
ASSYGRGLYEQY
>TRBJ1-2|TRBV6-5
ASSYQTGLRGYT
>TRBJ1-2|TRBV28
ASSRTGLYGYT
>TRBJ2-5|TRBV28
ASSSTGQGKETQY
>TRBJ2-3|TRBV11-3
ASSSGSTDTQY
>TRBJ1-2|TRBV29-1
SLRGFDGYT
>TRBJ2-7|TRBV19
ASSSLGRQGTYEQY
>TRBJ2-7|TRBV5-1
ASSLREGYEQY
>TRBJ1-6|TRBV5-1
ASSFNRGVNSPLH
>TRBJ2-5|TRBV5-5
ASSRWGGVKETQY
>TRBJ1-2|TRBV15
ATSRVETLVGYT
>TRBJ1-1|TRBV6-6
ASISRGPNTEAF
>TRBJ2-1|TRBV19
ASGWSGGAVEQF
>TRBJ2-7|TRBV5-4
ASSRSGSGSYEQY
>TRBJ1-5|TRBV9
ASSVDLGSPQH
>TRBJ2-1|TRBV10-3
ALARDTGHNEQF
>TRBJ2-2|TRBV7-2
ASSLGVTTNTGELF
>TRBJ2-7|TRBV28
ASSSNPPYEQY
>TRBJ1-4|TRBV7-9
ASSLATGWGNEKLF